This entry concerns a single T cell receptor (beta chain). Its cognate antigen has yet to be identified. No quality values exist for individual bases; no much larger clone is one base distant. This sample is drawn from a study of control samples from healthy donors and cancer patients (dated by TCRdb to the early 2020s). Library construction relied on the immunoSEQ multiplex PCR assay. TCRdb's version of the immuneACCESS table is confined to in-frame rearrangements and falls short of the full clone set. An unresolved V gene accounts for under half of the shortfall where checked; the remainder is of unknown origin. The sample table holds roughly 130,000 clones, of which more than 80% were seen once. The top ten clonotypes cover over 2% of the sample. According to the germline V gene, CDR1 reads LGHNA and CDR2 reads YNFKEQ. Trimmed from V: 5 bases; trimmed from J: 0 bases; junction bases lacking a gene match: 12. Including cysteine and phenylalanine, the CDR3 has 17 amino acids. Left in the record is the CDR3 DNA by itself, 51 bases read in frame from the first base.

Sequenced: blood. The chain is encoded by TRBV4-2 joined to TRBJ1-1, and TRBD1 aligns with 7 junction nucleotides. The clonotype comes from a young man in good health. The CDR3 reads as follows: CASSGGTGVGMNTEAFF. The sequenced DNA: TGTGCCAGCAGCGGGGGAACAGGGGTGGGCATGAACACTGAAGCTTTCTTT.